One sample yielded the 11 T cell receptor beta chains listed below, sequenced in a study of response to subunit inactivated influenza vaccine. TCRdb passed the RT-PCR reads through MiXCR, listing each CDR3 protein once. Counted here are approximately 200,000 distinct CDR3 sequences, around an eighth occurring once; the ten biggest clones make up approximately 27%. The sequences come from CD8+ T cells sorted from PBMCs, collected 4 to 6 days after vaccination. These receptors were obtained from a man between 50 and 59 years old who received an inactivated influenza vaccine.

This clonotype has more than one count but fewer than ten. The CDR3 loop is CASSQRHYYEQYF. The CDR3 coding sequence is TGTGCCAGCAGCCAAAGACACTACTACGAGCAGTACTTC. This rearrangement joins TRBV7-2 to TRBJ2-7; no clear D. Looked up from germline, CDR1 is SGHTA and CDR2 is FQGNSA. The germline V and J ends were trimmed by 5 bases and 3 bases, with 11 bases remaining between them. This CDR3 region has 13 residues.

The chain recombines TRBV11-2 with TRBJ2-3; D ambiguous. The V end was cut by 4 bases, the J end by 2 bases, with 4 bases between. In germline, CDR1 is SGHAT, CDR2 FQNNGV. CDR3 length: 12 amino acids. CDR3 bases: TGTGCCAGCAGCTACCACACAGATACGCAGTATTTT. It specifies CASSYHTDTQYF.

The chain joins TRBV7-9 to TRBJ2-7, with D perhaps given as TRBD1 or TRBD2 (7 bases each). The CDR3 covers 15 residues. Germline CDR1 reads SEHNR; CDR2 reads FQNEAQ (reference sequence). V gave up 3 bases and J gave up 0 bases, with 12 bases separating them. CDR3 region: CASSLQGGSSYEQYF. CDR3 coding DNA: TGTGCCAGCAGCTTGCAGGGGGGGAGCTCCTACGAGCAGTACTTC.

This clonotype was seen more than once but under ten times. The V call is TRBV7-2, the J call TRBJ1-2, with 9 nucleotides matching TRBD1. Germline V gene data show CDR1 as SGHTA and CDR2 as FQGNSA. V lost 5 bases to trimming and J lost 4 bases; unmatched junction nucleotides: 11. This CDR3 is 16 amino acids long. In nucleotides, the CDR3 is TGTGCCAGCAGCCCCCGGACAGGGGCCCCCCTCTATGGCTACACCTTC. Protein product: CASSPRTGAPLYGYTF.

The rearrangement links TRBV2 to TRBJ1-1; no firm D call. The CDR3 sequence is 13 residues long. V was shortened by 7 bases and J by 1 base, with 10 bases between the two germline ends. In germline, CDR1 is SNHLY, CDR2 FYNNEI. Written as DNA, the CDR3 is TGTGCCAGCAACCGGGTATCGAACACTGAAGCTTTCTTT. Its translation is CASNRVSNTEAFF.

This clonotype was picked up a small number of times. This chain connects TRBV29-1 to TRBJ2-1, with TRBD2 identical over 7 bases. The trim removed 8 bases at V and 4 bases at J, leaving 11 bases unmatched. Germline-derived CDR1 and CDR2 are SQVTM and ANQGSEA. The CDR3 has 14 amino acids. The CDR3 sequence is CSFPRPSGYNEQFF. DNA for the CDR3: TGCAGCTTCCCGCGGCCTAGCGGTTACAATGAGCAGTTCTTC.

In DNA form, the CDR3 reads TGTGCCAGCAGCCATTTTACCGGGACGGGCACCGGGGAGCTGTTTTTT. Amino acids: CASSHFTGTGTGELFF. V gene TRBV7-2 combines with J gene TRBJ2-2; D is possibly TRBD1 or TRBD2 (5 bases each). The length of the CDR3 is 16 residues. The ends were cut back, 5 bases at V and 4 bases at J, with 17 bases in the middle. Germline CDR1 and CDR2: SGHTA and FQGNSA.

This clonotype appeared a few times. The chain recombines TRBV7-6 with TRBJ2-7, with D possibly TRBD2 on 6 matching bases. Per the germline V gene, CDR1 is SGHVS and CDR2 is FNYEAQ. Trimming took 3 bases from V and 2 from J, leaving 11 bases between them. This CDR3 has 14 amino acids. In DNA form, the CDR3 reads TGTGCCAGCAGCTTGGGGACTCACGCCTACGAGCAGTACTTC. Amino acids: CASSLGTHAYEQYF.

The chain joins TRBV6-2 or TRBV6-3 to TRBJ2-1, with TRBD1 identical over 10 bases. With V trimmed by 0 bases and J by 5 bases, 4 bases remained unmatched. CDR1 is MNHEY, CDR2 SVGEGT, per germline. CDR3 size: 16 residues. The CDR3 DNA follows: TGTGCCAGCAGTTACTCACCGGGACAGGGGCACAATGAGCAGTTCTTC. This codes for CASSYSPGQGHNEQFF.

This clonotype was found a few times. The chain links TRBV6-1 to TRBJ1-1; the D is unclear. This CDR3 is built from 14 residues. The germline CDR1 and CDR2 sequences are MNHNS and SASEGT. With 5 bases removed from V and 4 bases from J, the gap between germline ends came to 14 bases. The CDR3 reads CASSRAPSGTEAFF. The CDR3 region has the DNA TGTGCCAGCAGTAGGGCACCCTCGGGCACTGAAGCTTTCTTT.

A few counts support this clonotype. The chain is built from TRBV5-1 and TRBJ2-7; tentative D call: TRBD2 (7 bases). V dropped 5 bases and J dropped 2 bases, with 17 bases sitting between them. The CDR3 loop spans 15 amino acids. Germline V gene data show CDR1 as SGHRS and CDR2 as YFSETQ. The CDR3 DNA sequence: TGCGCCAGCAGGCCATGGGCGGGGGCCCCCTACGAGCAGTACTTC. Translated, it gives CASRPWAGAPYEQYF. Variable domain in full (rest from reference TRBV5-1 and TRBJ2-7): KAGVTQTPRYLIKTRGQQVTLSCSPISGHRSVSWYQQTPGQGLQFLFEYFSETQRNKGNFPGRFSGRQFSNSRSEMNVSTLELGDSALYLCASRPWAGAPYEQYFGPGTRLTVT.